These 2 T cell receptor beta chains were all obtained from the same sample, sequenced in a study of cytomegalovirus exposure and HLA in healthy donors. Assay: immunoSEQ multiplex PCR; the TCRdb copy retains only in-frame clones and omits some. The table lists fewer than 150,000 clones, about nine tenths of them singletons. Specimen: PBMCs. The receptors stem from a man aged 25 to 45 in good health and CMV-seronegative.

For the CDR3, the DNA is TGTGCCAGCAGTGAAGCGAGTAAACCCACAGATACGCAGTATTTT. Translating it yields CASSEASKPTDTQYF. This chain links TRBV2 with TRBJ2-3; D is unclear. The V gene lost 0 bases and the J gene lost 2 bases, with 9 bases spanning the gap. The CDR3 length is 15 residues. Per the germline V gene, CDR1 is SNHLY and CDR2 is FYNNEI.

The rearrangement joins TRBV2 to TRBJ1-5; 7 nucleotides line up with TRBD1. The V and J ends lost 7 bases and 8 bases, in that order; junction bases with no gene match: 14. Germline V gives CDR1 SNHLY, CDR2 FYNNEI. The CDR3 length is 15 residues. CDR3 sequence (DNA): TGTGCCAGCAAAGGCCCGAGGGGGCAATTAGAGCCCCAGCATTTT. It is translated as CASKGPRGQLEPQHF. Using reference TRBV2 and TRBJ1-5 for the parts outside the CDR3, the full variable domain is EPEVTQTPSHQVTQMGQEVILRCVPISNHLYFYWYRQILGQKVEFLVSFYNNEISEKSEIFDDQFSVERPDGSNFTLKIRSTKLEDSAMYFCASKGPRGQLEPQHFGDGTRLSIL.